This T cell receptor beta chain emerged from a study of PD-1 blockade in classical Hodgkin lymphoma. The time point here: cycle 4 day 1 (C4D1), after 6 weeks of nivolumab. Each patient relapsed following autologous stem cell transplantation, and prior brentuximab vedotin exposure differed. Germline CDR1 MNHNY, CDR2 SVGAGI (reference sequence). The CDR3 totals 16 residues. The germline V and J ends were trimmed by 5 bases and 6 bases, with 19 bases remaining between them. This table comes from immunoSEQ multiplex PCR, and its TCRdb copy is limited to in-frame clones, with some not included. The sample has around 23,000 clones, under 90% seen once; the top ten hold 6.2%.

The starting material was peripheral blood mononuclear cells (PBMCs), obtained before the fourth cycle of nivolumab. The origin of this receptor is a human donor with classical Hodgkin lymphoma. The gene calls are TRBV6-6 and TRBJ2-2, with a possible D match to TRBD1 (6 bases). The CDR3 is CASSHLQGSGAGELFF. CDR3 nucleotides: TGTGCCAGCAGTCACTTACAGGGTTCAGGGGCCGGGGAGCTGTTTTTT.